This TCR beta chain was retrieved from a study of blood T cell repertoires in COVID-19. The CDR3 loop spans 16 amino acids. J gave up 4 bases and V 6 bases, and 11 bases lay outside the gene matches. Germline V gene data show CDR1 as LNHDA and CDR2 as SQIVND (reference sequence). Cohort allocation depended upon clinical history that participants reported. Donors in Cohort 3 counted as recovered after two negative PCRs, clearance, or symptom resolution. Repertoires were generated with immunoSEQ multiplex PCR, while TCRdb's copy carries only in-frame clones and drops some. The sample records roughly 380,000 clones, about 90% being singletons.

The clonotype was recovered from a woman aged 25 to 39 who had recovered from COVID-19. The sequenced material came from PBMCs or T cells enriched from blood (not recorded which). The V call is TRBV19, the J call TRBJ2-1; TRBD1 agrees at 8 bases. The CDR3 loop is CASRSFGQGAYNEQFF. DNA of the CDR3: TGTGCCAGTAGGAGTTTCGGGCAGGGGGCGTACAATGAGCAGTTCTTC.